This TCR beta chain was sequenced in a study of radiotherapy plus CTLA-4 blockade in lung cancer. Study as a whole: Objective responses occurred in roughly 20% of patients; roughly 31% had disease control.

The germline CDR1 and CDR2 sequences are LNHDA and SQIVND (reference sequence). Trimming removed 6 bases at V and 4 bases at J, with 12 bases between. The CDR3 extends over 14 amino acids. This clone was seen a few times. The protocol was immunoSEQ multiplex PCR, while the TCRdb copy is restricted to in-frame clones and leaves out a portion. The top ten clones hold 10% of a sample with 62,000 or so clones, 79% of them seen once. The material was peripheral blood, obtained from a patient treated with radiotherapy plus ipilimumab. The genes are TRBV19 and TRBJ1-4; D not certain. This TCR came from a human donor with non-small cell lung cancer who had a complete response to radiotherapy plus ipilimumab. The CDR3 DNA reads as TGTGCCAGTAGCCTCGGTCAGCTTAATGAAAAACTGTTTTTT. Translated, it gives CASSLGQLNEKLFF.